The next 12 T cell receptor beta chains were all read from a single sample in a study of technical replicates of blood from several donors. Only in-frame clones appear in the TCRdb table, and some are missing; sequencing was by immunoSEQ multiplex PCR. The sample comprises around 74,000 clones, 65% to 90% of which are singletons, and about 5% rests with the top ten. The sequencing input was PBMCs. The receptors stem from a human donor in good health. Some clones in this sample may be carry-over from other donors' samples.

The rearrangement joins TRBV4-1 to TRBJ1-3; tentatively, D is TRBD1 (6 bases). CDR3 length equals 15 residues. Germline CDR1 MGHRA, CDR2 YSYEKL. V was shortened by 7 bases and J by 3 bases, with 16 bases between the two germline ends. Here the CDR3 reads CASKAQGRGGNTIYF. DNA of the CDR3: TGCGCCAGCAAAGCCCAGGGGAGAGGTGGAAACACCATATATTTT.

The chain is built from TRBV5-1 and TRBJ1-1; perhaps TRBD1 as D (6 bases). Looked up from germline, CDR1 is SGHRS and CDR2 is YFSETQ. Trimming removed 0 bases from V and 3 bases from J, with 12 bases in between. CDR3 length: 15 amino acids. CDR3 sequence: CASSLGGQSDTEAFF. The CDR3 DNA is TGCGCCAGCAGCTTGGGCGGACAGAGCGACACTGAAGCTTTCTTT.

This chain joins TRBV9 and TRBJ2-1, with 8 bases fitting TRBD2. Per the germline V gene, CDR1 is SGDLS and CDR2 is YYNGEE. This CDR3 region has 15 residues. The ends lost 4 bases at V and 3 bases at J; junction bases unmatched: 6. The CDR3 DNA sequence: TGTGCCAGCAGCCCTCAACTAGCGGACTACAATGAGCAGTTCTTC. Its translation: CASSPQLADYNEQFF.

The chain couples TRBV7-8 to TRBJ2-3; 10 bases map to TRBD2. This CDR3 is 16 amino acids long. CDR1 is SGHVS, CDR2 FQNEAQ, per germline. V trimming: 5 bases; J trimming: 4 bases; junction bases outside the gene matches: 9. CDR3 amino acids: CASSTDPGTSADTQYF. In DNA, the CDR3 is TGTGCCAGCAGCACGGACCCCGGGACTAGCGCAGATACGCAGTATTTT.

The chain employs TRBV18 and TRBJ2-7, with D tentatively TRBD1 (6 bases). The length of the CDR3 is 13 residues. V lost 6 bases and J lost 6, with 15 bases in between. Germline CDR1 and CDR2: KGHSH and LQKENI. CDR3 amino acids: CASSSAQGGEQYF. CDR3 DNA sequence: TGTGCCAGCTCGTCCGCACAGGGCGGCGAGCAGTACTTC.

V gene TRBV30 combines with J gene TRBJ2-7, with TRBD2 matching 9 bases. The CDR3 runs 12 residues. J gave up 4 bases and V 5 bases, and 3 bases lay outside the gene matches. Germline-derived CDR1 and CDR2 are GTSNPN and SVGIG (reference sequence). CDR3 in amino acids: CAWSSGTYEQYF. The CDR3 DNA reads as TGTGCCTGGTCTAGCGGGACATACGAGCAGTACTTC.

This clone appeared a single time. V gene TRBV5-1 combines with J gene TRBJ1-2; TRBD1 matches at 7 bases. The CDR3 spans 14 residues. Losses at the gene ends were 4 bases for V and 4 bases for J; bases not matched to a gene: 7. Looked up from germline, CDR1 is SGHRS and CDR2 is YFSETQ. The CDR3 loop is CASSPGGQIYGYTF. The CDR3, as DNA: TGCGCCAGCAGCCCTGGGGGACAGATCTATGGCTACACCTTC.

This clone was seen only a few times. V usage is TRBV29-1 and J usage is TRBJ1-1, with unresolved D. This CDR3 is 12 amino acids long. Trimming pared 4 bases from V and 7 bases from J, leaving 13 bases between. Germline assignment: CDR1 SQVTM and CDR2 ANQGSEA. CDR3 nucleotides: TGCAGCGTTGTTAGAGGGTATGATGAAGCTTTCTTT. Amino acids: CSVVRGYDEAFF.

The chain links TRBV5-1 to TRBJ2-5, with D tentatively TRBD2 (6 bases). Trimming removed 0 bases at V and 3 bases at J, with 15 bases between. Germline CDR1 is SGHRS and CDR2 is YFSETQ. This CDR3 comprises 16 residues. The CDR3 nucleotides read TGCGCCAGCAGCTTGGGAGGTCGGACTACCGAAGAGACCCAGTACTTC. Translation: CASSLGGRTTEETQYF. The whole variable domain, remainder taken from reference TRBV5-1 and TRBJ2-5, is KAGVTQTPRYLIKTRGQQVTLSCSPISGHRSVSWYQQTPGQGLQFLFEYFSETQRNKGNFPGRFSGRQFSNSRSEMNVSTLELGDSALYLCASSLGGRTTEETQYFGPGTRLLVL.

The DNA for the CDR3 is TGTGCCAGTAGTTTCAGGGGGACTGAGACCCAGTACTTC. It codes for CASSFRGTETQYF. The genes are TRBV19 and TRBJ2-5; weak D call: TRBD1 (7 bases). V gave up 5 bases and J gave up 5 bases, with 12 bases separating them. In germline, CDR1 is LNHDA, CDR2 SQIVND (reference sequence). CDR3 length: 13 residues.

The rearrangement uses TRBV4-3 and TRBJ1-3; D gene unclear. Germline lookup yields CDR1 LGHNA and CDR2 YSLEER. The CDR3 totals 19 residues. V shed 1 base and J shed 0 bases, with 19 bases lying between them. The CDR3 sequence is CASSQVITEERSSGNTIYF. The DNA of the CDR3 is TGCGCCAGCAGCCAAGTAATTACAGAGGAGCGGAGCTCTGGAAACACCATATATTTT.

The chain is built from TRBV4-3 and TRBJ1-2; D gene uncertain. V lost 1 base and J 4 bases, leaving 10 bases between the germline ends. Germline CDR1 and CDR2: LGHNA and YSLEER. This CDR3 region has 14 residues. The CDR3 DNA reads TGCGCCAGCAGCCAAGGTATAGCTTTCTATGGCTACACCTTC. This gives the protein CASSQGIAFYGYTF.